This T cell receptor beta chain was captured in a study of response to subunit inactivated influenza vaccine (dated by TCRdb to 2016 to 2018). The study in broad terms: Deep quantitative profiling of the T cell receptor repertoire was used in the study to follow responses to a trivalent subunit inactivated influenza vaccine. Points the paper makes about the study in general: According to the authors, only a limited number of new T cells may be recruited by each seasonal influenza vaccination.

Sequences SQVTM (CDR1) and ANQGSEA (CDR2) are obtained from the germline V gene. Taken from cysteine to phenylalanine, the CDR3 has 11 residues. Here the CDR3 DNA is all that survives: 33 bases in frame from base 1. Library method: RT-PCR. Sequencing took place on an Illumina HiSeq 2500. TCRdb itself trimmed the public reads at Q25 with fastp, ran MiXCR and retained productive beta chains. CDR3 protein duplicates are merged, each entry listing the most common genes and DNA. The sample includes 500,000 to 550,000 distinct CDR3 sequences, with approximately 22% observed a single time. Jointly, the top ten make up 2.5% to 3.5% of the sample. With respect to this clonotype: Its antigen has not been determined. An end of the junction differs from the germline gene, which may be a read error.

The same data also went into a second study, on T cells expressing NK-cell markers. The second study reports: TCR beta cDNA libraries were prepared using 5'RACE template switching, which introduced a universal primer site and unique molecular identifiers. Three sorted T-cell subsets (CD3+CD56+NKG2C+, CD3+CD56+NKG2C- and CD3+CD56-NKG2C+) from roughly 8 donors had their TCR beta-chain repertoires profiled. Of the eight sequenced donors, seven were found to be HCMV-seropositive and one was found to be HCMV-seronegative. In several experiments an anti-gammadeltaTCR antibody was added to restrict sorting to alphabetaTCR-expressing T cells. In roughly six donors, the dominant CD3+CD56+NKG2C+ clonotypes ranked among the top 10 CD8+ clonotypes, making up about 1.0-7.0% of CD8+ T cells. Those dominant clonotypes were again the most abundant among CD3+CD56-NKG2C+ cells in a handful of donors, at about 28.3-60.1%. It remained unclear whether the expanded NKG2C-expressing T cell clones were specific for HCMV antigens. Randomly selected healthy volunteers, three men and five women, were used as the eight sequenced donors. HCMV serostatus was determined by detecting HCMV-specific IgG in serum with a commercial ELISA kit. Peripheral blood mononuclear cells were isolated from blood by Ficoll density gradient centrifugation. Using Miltenyi isolation kits, CD4+ and CD8+ T cells were isolated from PBMC through magnetic immunoseparation. cDNA synthesis was primed from the TCR beta constant segment and was followed by two successive PCR amplification steps. The libraries were sequenced on Illumina HiSeq 2000/2500, MiSeq or NextSeq, producing 2 x 150 bp reads. MIGEC handled demultiplexing of the reads and grouping by UMI, while MiTCR was used to assemble and quantify clonotypes. To exclude erroneous sequences, only TCR cDNA sequences supported by at least two reads were retained. Downstream repertoire analysis used the tcR package, and clonotypes were matched across fractions by CDR3 nucleotide sequence plus V segment. VDJmatch was used to annotate antigen specificity against VDJdb, with one amino acid substitution in CDR3 allowed.

Sequencing used CD4+ T cells sorted from PBMCs, obtained approximately 13 days after vaccination. This receptor was taken from a man in his forties or fifties who received an inactivated influenza vaccine. Donor details come from another sample of the same person, matched by shared clones. Here the chain combines TRBV29-1 and TRBJ2-1; the D gene assignment is perhaps TRBD1 or TRBD2, with each matching 5 bases. The DNA is as follows: TGCAGCGTTGGACCCAGGGACCAGCAATTCTTC. It codes for CSVGPRDQQFF.